This TCR beta chain was recorded in a study of shared clonotypes between healthy human individuals (dated by TCRdb to between 2020 and 2021). Concerning the study at large: The cohort comprised a couple of women and three men aged 18 to 49 years. Leukapheresis yielded between about 0.9 and 9 billion PBMCs per donor. To increase sequencing depth and limit assay-specific biases, different laboratories used diverse techniques to prepare libraries and sequence TCR repertoires. The study deeply sequenced blood TCR repertoires of about 5 healthy adults to estimate repertoire size and the extent of clonotype sharing between individuals. For each donor, CD4 naive and CD4 memory were each run on three plates, CD8 naive on two plates, and CD8 memory on one plate. Study-level results and caveats: Sampling was limited to blood, and TCR repertoires in tissue likely differ from TCR repertoires in blood. Across a few donors, 4.5% to 6.5% of naive CD4, around 3.3% of naive CD8, under 2.5% of memory CD4, and about 0.44% of memory CD8 clonotypes were shared. The small number of donors limited the genetic and exposure-history diversity represented. Estimated clonotype richness was generally larger for naive than for memory subsets. Incomplete sequencing was indicated by rarefaction of sorted-subset datasets, despite the large sequencing depth. Pairwise subsampling led to the expectation that sequencing depth would affect the degree of clonotype sharing among donors. Higher generation probabilities were observed for clonotypes shared by all four sorted-subset donors than for non-shared clonotypes.

Using the deep immunoSEQ assay, multiplex PCR amplified TCR CDR3 regions from genomic DNA. Extracted genomic DNA from each cell subset was spread evenly across all wells of several immunoSEQ 96-well plates, with each plate serving as a replicate. Each replicate PCR for sorted subsets received approximately 220 ng genomic DNA, equal to 28,000 or so T cell genomes. Purified libraries were measured with a Qubit 3.0 fluorometer, size-checked on a Bioanalyzer 2100, and measured again with the KAPA Library Quantification kit. Each immunoSEQ 96-well plate was sequenced on its own single-read 150-cycle Illumina NextSeq 550 flow cell. In the source study's methods: Because the immunoSEQ output held only junctional sequences and lacked quality scores, the filtering could not match the filtering applied to full-length reads. Sequences were annotated with PyIR, a Python wrapper for IgBLAST v1.9, and V/J genes and CDR3 were assigned using IMGT germline references. Reads with weak V/J assignments (E-value above 1e-6), missing CDR3, stop codons, out-of-frame junctions, or ambiguous translated residues were removed. A V3J clonotype was defined by an identical inferred V gene, J gene, and CDR3 amino acid sequence. Percentage overlap between repertoires was computed as shared unique clonotypes divided by the size of the smaller repertoire. Richness of each repertoire was evaluated using RTK rarefaction, the Chao1 estimator, and Recon v2.1 estimates of unobserved clonotypes. Generation probabilities were computed with OLGA for all TCRbeta clonotypes obtained by the gDNA method from four donors. Entries here come from immuneACCESS through TCRdb and include only in-frame sequences with V and J called. Some clones fail to appear in such tables; in the studies checked, an unresolved V gene covers under half of the shortfall, and the cause of the remainder is unknown. The DNA was the basis for D and trimming; V, J and clone size are from that table. For this sample there are approximately 350,000 clones; 74% appear just once. The top ten clonotypes cover over 9% of the sample.

The donors were healthy, HIV-negative adults who had no recently reported acute infections or vaccinations. All donors were Caucasian adults living in Nashville, Tennessee, USA. CD4+ T cells were enriched by magnetic negative selection, after which naive cells were positively selected on CD45RA and the negative fraction was taken as the memory subset. Blood was obtained by leukapheresis, after which PBMCs were separated by Ficoll-Histopaque density gradient centrifugation and cryopreserved in liquid nitrogen vapor phase. Analytical flow cytometry was used to check the purity and quantity of each magnetically sorted T cell population. Each sorted fraction had its genomic DNA isolated and then quantified by UV absorbance on a Nanodrop 2000c. As regards this clone: This receptor's antigen is unknown. There are no base qualities to consult, and no much larger clone falls within one base.

The CDR3, cysteine through phenylalanine, is 16 amino acids long. Only the CDR3 DNA is retained, 48 bases long and in frame from the first base. V ends up 4 bases short and J 0 bases short, with an unmatched junction base count of 9. Reading the germline V gene gives CDR1 SGHRS and CDR2 YFSETQ. This chain joins TRBV5-1 to TRBJ2-7, with 8 bases aligning to TRBD2. This sequence was found in a man aged 30 to 39 in good health. The specimen sequenced was memory CD4+ T cells sorted from blood. Sample cell subset or site, as interpreted from the label and publication: CD45RA-negative fraction. The CDR3 reads as follows: CASSQSGSNPSYEQYF. The nucleotide sequence reads as follows: TGCGCCAGCAGCCAGAGCGGGAGTAACCCCTCCTACGAGCAGTACTTC.